This T cell receptor (beta chain) was sequenced during a study of monozygotic twins with cystic fibrosis. The repertoire was sequenced with immunoSEQ multiplex PCR; TCRdb's copy has only in-frame clones and lacks some. The sample lists tens of thousands of clones; approximately 97% were seen once. V lost 4 bases and J lost 3, with 16 bases in between. This CDR3 comprises 15 residues. The germline V gene has CDR1 LNHDA and CDR2 SQIVND (reference sequence). Material for sequencing was blood. The TCR was taken from a girl between 10 and 17 years old with cystic fibrosis. V gene TRBV19 combines with J gene TRBJ2-7, with a possible D match to TRBD2 (6 bases). The CDR3 reads CASSKHLAGSYEQYF. The CDR3 nucleotides read TGTGCCAGTAGTAAACATCTGGCGGGGAGCTACGAGCAGTACTTC.